This T cell receptor (beta chain) appears in the sequencing data of a study of beta chain features in type 1 diabetes. Expressed TCRB transcripts were sequenced because the entire RNA isolate underwent reverse transcription. Assay: immunoSEQ multiplex PCR; the TCRdb copy retains only in-frame clones and omits some. The table shows roughly 230,000 clones, with about 10% occurring only once. The sequence was collected from a woman between 18 and 29 years old in good health. Sequencing was done on a sample of naive CD4+ T cells from blood.

CDR3 in DNA: TGTGCCAGCAGCTTATCCCAGGGGGTGGACGGGGAGCTGTTTTTT. Protein product: CASSLSQGVDGELFF. The rearrangement uses TRBV13 and TRBJ2-2; 7 bases are shared with TRBD1. V lost 2 bases to trimming and J lost 7 bases; unmatched junction nucleotides: 7. CDR3 size: 15 residues. CDR1 and CDR2 (germline): PRHDT, FYEKMQ (reference sequence).